Following are 10 T cell receptor beta chains from one sample sequenced in a study of regulatory T cells in long-lasting Graves disease. Time point meaning: newly diagnosed GD, antithyroid drugs for less than 3 months. Scientists built the TCR library using RNA that was extracted from PBMCs. HTBI primers from iRepertoire and Arm-PCR of CDR3 regions yielded the TCR beta libraries. TCRdb analysed the multiplex PCR reads with MiXCR anew, one entry per CDR3 protein. The table lists approximately 400,000 distinct CDR3 sequences, approximately 12% of them singletons, with 18% in the top ten. The sample was also linked to a second study, of T cells in Graves' hyperthyroidism and ophthalmopathy.

Sequenced here: peripheral blood mononuclear cells (PBMCs), sampled at new diagnosis, from a patient treated with antithyroid drugs. These receptors were taken from a young woman with Graves disease.

The chain couples TRBV4-1 to TRBJ1-1; no reliable D call. The CDR3 is 17 residues long. CDR1 is MGHRA, CDR2 YSYEKL, per germline. V was clipped by 1 base and J by 7 bases, with 22 bases between them. CDR3 sequence reads: CASSQVSGGGRNYEAFF. CDR3 DNA sequence: TGCGCCAGCAGCCAAGTTTCGGGAGGAGGCCGTAATTATGAAGCTTTCTTT.

The gene calls are TRBV7-9 and TRBJ2-5; D gene uncertain. This CDR3 contains 15 residues. The V end was cut by 5 bases, the J end by 4 bases, with 17 bases between. Per germline, CDR1 SEHNR and CDR2 FQNEAQ (reference sequence). The CDR3: CASSIKHSFRETQYF. CDR3 coding DNA: TGTGCCAGCAGCATCAAACACTCGTTCCGAGAGACCCAGTACTTC. Combining the CDR3 with reference TRBV7-9 and TRBJ2-5 gives the whole variable domain DTGVSQNPRHKITKRGQNVTFRCDPISEHNRLYWYRQTLGQGPEFLTYFQNEAQLEKSRLLSDRFSAERPKGSFSTLEIQRTEQGDSAMYLCASSIKHSFRETQYFGPGTRLLVL.

This clonotype showed up just a few times. The chain is built from TRBV20-1 and TRBJ1-5, with D tentatively TRBD1 (5 bases). Germline CDR1 and CDR2: DFQATT and SNEGSKA (reference sequence). Trimming cost V 6 bases and J 12 bases, with 18 bases left between them. This CDR3 region has 12 residues. The CDR3 loop reads CSAARPGDHQHF. CDR3 nucleotides: TGCAGTGCCGCCCGACCCGGGGACCACCAGCATTTT.

This clonotype has at least ten counts. V is TRBV5-6 and J is TRBJ2-7; 7 bases map to TRBD1. The germline V gene encodes CDR1 SGHDT and CDR2 YYEEEE. V was pared by 4 bases and J by 9 bases, with 7 bases of the junction left unmatched. CDR3 size: 12 residues. In DNA form, the CDR3 reads TGTGCCAGCAGCCTTGGGACAGATTGGCAGTACGTC. Protein sequence: CASSLGTDWQYV.

Ten or more counts support this clonotype. The rearrangement joins TRBV9 to TRBJ1-1, with D uncertain. Trimming removed 1 base at V and 1 base at J, with 11 bases between. Germline-derived CDR1 and CDR2 are SGDLS and YYNGEE. The CDR3 spans 15 residues. The CDR3 is CASSVNPYSNTEAFF. DNA for the CDR3: TGTGCCAGCAGCGTAAATCCCTACTCGAACACTGAAGCTTTCTTT.

This clonotype has just a few counts. The chain joins TRBV6-2 or TRBV6-3 to TRBJ1-4; 10 positions match TRBD1. The CDR3 contains 15 residues. Germline V gene sequence: CDR1 MNHEY, CDR2 SVGEGT. J gave up 11 bases and V 0 bases, and 6 bases lay outside the gene matches. CDR3 region: CASSYSGTGVGKLFF. CDR3 DNA sequence: TGTGCCAGCAGTTACTCGGGGACAGGGGTTGGTAAACTGTTTTTT.

This clonotype was seen a handful of times. The chain links TRBV3-1 to TRBJ1-1, with D tentatively TRBD1 (5 bases). V gave up 0 bases and J gave up 6 bases, with 14 bases separating them. This CDR3 contains 15 residues. Per the germline V gene, CDR1 is LGHDT and CDR2 is YNNKEL (reference sequence). The CDR3 DNA reads TGTGCCAGCAGCCAAGATATATCAGGGATAGCTGAAGCTTTCTTT. Translated, it gives CASSQDISGIAEAFF.

This chain uses TRBV29-1 with TRBJ2-3; no firm D call. CDR1 SQVTM and CDR2 ANQGSEA come from the germline V gene. The CDR3 has 17 amino acids. The V end was cut by 3 bases, the J end by 5 bases, with 24 bases between. CDR3 sequence: CSVDLGLGSFAKDTQYF. CDR3 coding DNA: TGCAGCGTTGATCTAGGCTTAGGGTCATTCGCCAAAGATACGCAGTATTTT.

This clonotype was detected many times. The J gene is TRBJ1-1, the V gene TRBV25-1; maybe TRBD1 (5 bases). V lost 2 bases and J 4 bases, leaving 14 bases between the germline ends. The CDR3 extends over 15 amino acids. Germline CDR1 and CDR2: MGHDK and SYGVNS. CDR3 sequence: CASSEISGGGTEAFF. CDR3 in DNA: TGTGCCAGCAGTGAAATTAGCGGCGGGGGCACTGAAGCTTTCTTT.

This clonotype was seen at least ten times. V and J are TRBV10-3 and TRBJ2-7; D remains ambiguous. The CDR3 runs 10 residues. Germline CDR1 reads ENHRY; CDR2 reads SYGVKD. The V gene lost 9 bases and the J gene lost 4 bases, with 7 bases spanning the gap. This chain's CDR3 is CAITNYEQYV. The CDR3 DNA follows: TGTGCCATTACTAATTACGAGCAGTACGTC.